This TCR beta chain was recovered during a study of cytomegalovirus exposure and HLA in healthy donors. Broader study findings: The authors later found most CMV-associated TCR beta chains appeared HLA-restricted. The sole available immune exposure information was CMV serostatus.

Note on this clone: Its matching antigen is unknown.

The PCR was carried out with 60 Vbeta primers and 13 Jbeta primers. In the study's own analysis: Per a later analysis, the number of unique TCR beta chains was some 80 million, of which roughly 10 million were shared. Measured with immunoSEQ multiplex PCR; TCRdb has only the in-frame clones, and not every one. D and trimming come from the DNA, and the V and J calls and clone size come from that table. The sample holds 43,000 or so clones; roughly 60% are singletons and the top ten take about 8.7%. CDR3 length: 14 amino acids. Looked up from germline, CDR1 is MNHEY and CDR2 is SVGAGI. Trimming cost V 6 bases and J 4 bases; bases outside gene matches: 2.

The sample consisted of PBMCs. This clonotype was sampled from a human donor in good health. This rearrangement joins TRBV6-5 to TRBJ2-2, with 10 bases identical to TRBD2. As DNA, the CDR3 is TGTGCCAGCAGGAGACTAGCGGGCACCGGGGAGCTGTTTTTT. Translation gives CASRRLAGTGELFF.